This is a list of T cell receptor beta chains from one sample in a study of blood T cell repertoires in COVID-19. TCRdb's table, derived via immunoSEQ multiplex PCR, lists solely in-frame clones and lacks some. The data contain roughly 88,000 clones, around 80% of them singletons. The sequenced material came from peripheral blood. The receptors shown here come from a woman older than 75 with acute or convalescent COVID-19. CDR3s include the opening cysteine and the closing phenylalanine or tryptophan. A D gene is named only where the DNA matches it firmly. Rows give clone size only sometimes, using once, few, many, or a class for an expanded clone.

V gene,D gene,clone size,J gene,CDR3 DNA,CDR3 protein
TRBV13,NA,NA,TRBJ2-7,TGTGCCAGCAGCTTAGGTCCCTACTACGAGCAGTACTTC,CASSLGPYYEQYF
TRBV10-3,NA,once,TRBJ2-3,TGTGCCATCAGTGAGTCGCGGGACACAGATACGCAGTATTTT,CAISESRDTDTQYF
TRBV24-1,NA,NA,TRBJ2-3,TGTGCCACCAGTGACAACCGGGACATCACAGATACGCAGTATTTT,CATSDNRDITDTQYF
TRBV7-9,NA,NA,TRBJ1-1,TGTGCCAGCACCAAGGTACTAGACACTGAAGCTTTCTTT,CASTKVLDTEAFF
TRBV7-9,NA,NA,TRBJ2-3,TGTGCCAGCAGTGACCCCGGGGGTCCGGGTACGCAGTATTTT,CASSDPGGPGTQYF
TRBV5-5,NA,NA,TRBJ1-5,TGTGCCAGCAGCTTGATTATGGGAGGCAATCAGCCCCAGCATTTT,CASSLIMGGNQPQHF
TRBV7-3,NA,NA,TRBJ2-2,TGTGCCAGCAGCCCGGGGTACGCCGGGGAGCTGTTTTTT,CASSPGYAGELFF
TRBV5-6,NA,few,TRBJ2-5,TGTGCCAGCAGCTTGGGATCTGGCGGGGTTTCCCGAGAGACCCAGTACTTC,CASSLGSGGVSRETQYF
TRBV6-4,NA,NA,TRBJ2-3,TGTGCCAGCAGTGAAGACTATACGCAGTATTTT,CASSEDYTQYF
TRBV28,TRBD1,few,TRBJ1-2,TGTGCCAGCAGTCGGGGACAGGGGAAAGACTATGGCTACACCTTC,CASSRGQGKDYGYTF
TRBV28,NA,NA,TRBJ2-1,TGTGCCAGCAGCCGGGACACCTTCCCTGAGCAGTTCTTC,CASSRDTFPEQFF
TRBV3-1/TRBV3-2,NA,NA,TRBJ1-6,TGTGCCAGCAGCTGGAGTAGCAATAATTCACCCCTCCACTTT,CASSWSSNNSPLHF
TRBV18,NA,NA,TRBJ1-1,TGTGCCAGCTCACCCTCAGGGACTGAAGCTTTCTTT,CASSPSGTEAFF
TRBV18,TRBD1,NA,TRBJ1-4,TGTGCCAGCTCCCCCGACAGGGGCCGTAATGAAAAACTGTTTTTT,CASSPDRGRNEKLFF
TRBV7-6,NA,NA,TRBJ1-1,TGTGCCAGCAGCTCGGTTCAGGGGTGGGTGGAGGAAGCTTTCTTT,CASSSVQGWVEEAFF
TRBV2,NA,few,TRBJ2-4,TGTGCCAGCAGTCTCCAGATAGCCAAAAACATTCAGTACTTC,CASSLQIAKNIQYF
TRBV30,TRBD1,NA,TRBJ1-6,TGTGCCTGGGGGGGAGGTAGGACAGGGCGAAATTCACCCCTCCACTTT,CAWGGGRTGRNSPLHF
TRBV19,NA,NA,TRBJ1-5,TGTGCCAGTAGCGTCGATCTGAGGCAGCCCCAGCATTTT,CASSVDLRQPQHF
TRBV4-1,NA,NA,TRBJ1-6,TGCGCCAGCAGCCAAGATCCCCAGGGGACCTATAATTCACCCCTCCACTTT,CASSQDPQGTYNSPLHF
TRBV2,NA,NA,TRBJ2-2,TGTGCCAGCAGTGTAGGCCCAGGACAGTACACCGGGGAGCTGTTTTTT,CASSVGPGQYTGELFF
TRBV28,NA,NA,TRBJ2-5,TGTGCCAGCAGTGAGGAGACCCAGTACTTC,CASSEETQYF
TRBV7-9,NA,NA,TRBJ1-2,TGTGCCAGCAGCTGGACAGCGATTGAGTACTATGGCTACACCTTC,CASSWTAIEYYGYTF
TRBV7-2,TRBD1,NA,TRBJ2-1,TGTGCCAGCAGCTATATCCCGGGACAGGTGGTGGGGCAGTTCTTC,CASSYIPGQVVGQFF
TRBV5-4,NA,NA,TRBJ1-6,TGTGCCAGCAGCTTGGGTGGGACACCGAATTCACCCCTCCACTTT,CASSLGGTPNSPLHF
TRBV3-1/TRBV3-2,TRBD1,few,TRBJ1-1,TGTGCCAGCCGACCCGGGACAGGGAATGAAGCTTTCTTT,CASRPGTGNEAFF
TRBV4-2,NA,few,TRBJ1-2,TGTGCCAGCAGCCAAGACCGCCACCAGGGCTATGGCTACACCTTC,CASSQDRHQGYGYTF
TRBV5-5,TRBD1,NA,TRBJ1-5,TGTGCCAGCAGCTTGGAAGAGTCCGGGACAGGGTTAATAAGCAATCAGCCCCAGCATTTT,CASSLEESGTGLISNQPQHF
TRBV28,NA,NA,TRBJ1-6,TGTGCCAGCAGTGGAGCAGGGTCCTATAATTCACCCCTCCACTTT,CASSGAGSYNSPLHF
TRBV27,NA,NA,TRBJ1-1,TGTGCCAGCAGTTTCCGGCGACAGGCGGTCACTGAAGCTTTCTTT,CASSFRRQAVTEAFF
TRBV11-2,NA,NA,TRBJ1-1,TGTGCCAGCAGGAAAAACAGGAACACTGAAGCTTTCTTT,CASRKNRNTEAFF
TRBV12-3/TRBV12-4,NA,NA,TRBJ2-7,TGTGCCAGCAGTTTAGGAGAGACCGCCGAGCGGTACTTC,CASSLGETAERYF
TRBV5-6,NA,NA,TRBJ1-2,TGTGCCAGCGCTCTAGACGCGAACTCTAACTATGGCTACACCTTC,CASALDANSNYGYTF
TRBV3-1/TRBV3-2,NA,NA,TRBJ2-7,TGTGCCAGCAGCCCCTTCGGAGGGGGCCTCTCCTACGAGCAGTACTTC,CASSPFGGGLSYEQYF
TRBV6-6,NA,NA,TRBJ1-1,TGTGCCAGCAGAATGGACAGCCCGGCCACTGAAGCTTTCTTT,CASRMDSPATEAFF
TRBV10-3,NA,NA,TRBJ1-1,TGTGCCATCAGTGAGTCCCGGGGTACTATTGAAGCTTTCTTT,CAISESRGTIEAFF
TRBV7-8,TRBD1,NA,TRBJ1-1,TGTGCCAGCAGCTGGGTACAGGGGGATTTGGACACTGAAGCTTTCTTT,CASSWVQGDLDTEAFF
TRBV2,NA,NA,TRBJ2-3,TGTGCCAGCATTGAGGAGGTAGATACGCAGTATTTT,CASIEEVDTQYF
TRBV5-4,NA,NA,TRBJ1-4,TGTGCCAGCAGCCGGGGGTTAGGTGATGAAAAACTGTTTTTT,CASSRGLGDEKLFF
TRBV5-1,TRBD1,once,TRBJ2-5,TGCGCCAGCAGCCCGGACAGGGGTAAAGAGACCCAGTACTTC,CASSPDRGKETQYF
TRBV30,NA,NA,TRBJ2-1,TGTGCCTGGAGAAAGTGGGACAACGACTACAATGAGCAGTTCTTC,CAWRKWDNDYNEQFF
TRBV6-1,TRBD2,once,TRBJ2-5,TGTGCCAGCAGTGAAGCTAGCGGGGGTTCGTCAGAGACCCAGTACTTC,CASSEASGGSSETQYF
TRBV10-3,NA,NA,TRBJ2-1,TGTGCCACCGGTGGAGGGAGCTCCTACAATGAGCAGTTCTTC,CATGGGSSYNEQFF
TRBV5-4,TRBD1,NA,TRBJ1-1,TGTGCCAGCAGCTTGGGCGCCGTTGGACAGGGGGCAGGAGCTTTCTTT,CASSLGAVGQGAGAFF
TRBV30,NA,NA,TRBJ2-7,TGTGCCTGCCTCACCCCACAAGTCCGAAAGCAGTACTTC,CACLTPQVRKQYF
TRBV18,TRBD1,NA,TRBJ2-6,TGTGCCAGCTCCCTCTGGACAGGCTCTGGGGCCAACGTCCTGACTTTC,CASSLWTGSGANVLTF
TRBV10-3,TRBD2,NA,TRBJ2-7,TGTGCCATCAGTGCTTGGGAGGGAATCAGTTCCGAGCAGTACTTC,CAISAWEGISSEQYF
TRBV12-3/TRBV12-4,NA,NA,TRBJ2-7,TGTGCCAGCAGTTTACGACAGAGTGGTGAGCAGTACTTC,CASSLRQSGEQYF
TRBV4-3,NA,few,TRBJ2-3,TGCGCCAGCAGCCAAGTCAGGGGCCACACAGATACGCAGTATTTT,CASSQVRGHTDTQYF
TRBV7-9,NA,NA,TRBJ2-2,TGTGCCAGCAGTTACGACACGAACACCGGGGAGCTGTTTTTT,CASSYDTNTGELFF
TRBV6-6,NA,NA,TRBJ2-2,TGTGCCACTTCCCGGCAGGGGCGTGACACCGGGGAGCTGTTTTTT,CATSRQGRDTGELFF
TRBV7-6,TRBD1,once,TRBJ1-2,TGTGCCAGCAGCTCTACAGGGGTAGAGGGCTACACCTTC,CASSSTGVEGYTF